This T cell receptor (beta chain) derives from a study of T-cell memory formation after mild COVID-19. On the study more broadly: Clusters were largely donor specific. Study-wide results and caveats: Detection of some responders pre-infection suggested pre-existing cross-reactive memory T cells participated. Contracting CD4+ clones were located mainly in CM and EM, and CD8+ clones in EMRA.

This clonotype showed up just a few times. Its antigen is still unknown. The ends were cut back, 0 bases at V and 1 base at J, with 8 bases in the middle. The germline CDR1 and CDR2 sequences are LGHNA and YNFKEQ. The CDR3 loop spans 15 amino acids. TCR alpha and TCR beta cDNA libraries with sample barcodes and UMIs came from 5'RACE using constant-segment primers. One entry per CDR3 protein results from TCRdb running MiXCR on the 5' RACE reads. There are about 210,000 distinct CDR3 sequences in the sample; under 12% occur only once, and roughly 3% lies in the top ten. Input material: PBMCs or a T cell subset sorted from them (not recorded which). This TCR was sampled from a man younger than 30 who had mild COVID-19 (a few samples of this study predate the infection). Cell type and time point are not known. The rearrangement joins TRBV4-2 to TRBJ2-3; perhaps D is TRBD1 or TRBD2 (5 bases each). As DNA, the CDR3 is TGTGCCAGCAGCCAAGAGGTGGGGGGCACAGATACGCAGTATTTT. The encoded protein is CASSQEVGGTDTQYF.